This TCR beta chain was captured in a study of OX40 agonist ivuxolimab in advanced cancers. Across the study: Treatment received earlier with anti-PD-1, anti-PD-L1 or anti-CTLA-4 agents was allowed, and under 50% had some.

Remarks on this clone: Antigen unknown.

Study findings and constraints: Among the least clonally expanded were partial responders at 0.1-3.0 mg/kg. Mean expanded clone counts were higher in CD8+ than CD4+ T cells.

Assay used: immunoSEQ multiplex PCR; TCRdb lists only in-frame clones, some missing. In the table there are 12,000 to 15,000 clones, approximately 93% of which are singletons. The CDR3 consists of 13 residues. The V and J ends lost 3 bases and 5 bases respectively, with 11 bases between them. The germline CDR1 and CDR2 sequences are MDHEN and SYDVKM. Here the sequenced sample was CD4+ or CD8+ T cells sorted from blood, taken in a trial of the OX40 agonist ivuxolimab. The chain links TRBV28 to TRBJ2-7; unclear D gene. The receptor's source is an adult with an advanced solid tumor such as melanoma, head and neck, liver or kidney cancer. The CDR3, as DNA: TGTGCCAGCAGTTTTGGGGAATTGAACGAGCAGTACTTC. As protein: CASSFGELNEQYF.